This TCR beta chain comes out of a study of graft-versus-host responses after intestinal transplantation. Study details: Transplants were multivisceral, liver-intestinal, or isolated intestinal. Findings and limits, study-wide: Some GvH clones appeared in ileal mucosa or blood before recipient bone marrow. Early post-transplant HvG declines were associated with peak circulating GvH clone levels.

V trimming: 4 bases; J trimming: 4 bases; junction bases outside the gene matches: 7. The CDR3 consists of 14 residues. The germline CDR1 and CDR2 sequences are SGHRS and YFSETQ. About this clone: Its antigen is still unknown. Other nucleotide sequences in the sample specify the same CDR3.

The repertoire was sequenced with immunoSEQ multiplex PCR; TCRdb's copy has only in-frame clones and lacks some. This table has approximately 100,000 clones, 86% appearing once. This sample comprised PBMCs, obtained 255 days after intestinal transplant. The rearrangement links TRBV5-1 to TRBJ2-7; 8 positions agree with TRBD1. This sequence was found in a human patient who received an intestinal transplant, so some T cells may come from the graft donor. The chain's CDR3 is CASSLRTGNYEQYF. Written as DNA, the CDR3 is TGCGCCAGCAGCCTGAGGACAGGGAATTACGAGCAGTACTTC.